This entry lists 4 T cell receptor beta chains sequenced from one sample in a study of T-cell memory formation after mild COVID-19. TCRdb fed the 5' RACE reads into MiXCR, producing one record per CDR3 protein. Of hundreds of thousands of distinct CDR3 sequences listed, about a fifth are singletons. The specimen was PBMCs or a T cell subset sorted from them (not recorded which). The source is an adult woman who had mild COVID-19 (a few samples of this study predate the infection). Cell type and time point are not known.

The V call is TRBV11-3, the J call TRBJ2-1, with D unclear. The CDR3 is made up of 13 amino acids. Trimming left V 1 base short and J 10 bases short, with 11 bases between. CDR1 is SGHNT and CDR2 is YENEEA in the germline V gene. The CDR3: CASSLARTTEQFF. The CDR3 nucleotides are TGTGCCAGCAGCTTAGCTCGGACGACGGAGCAGTTCTTC.

This clonotype was counted only a few times. V and J are TRBV6-1 and TRBJ2-5, with TRBD2 as a possible D gene (6 bases). V was trimmed by 7 bases and J by 5 bases, leaving 14 bases between them. Germline CDR1 is MNHNS and CDR2 is SASEGT. CDR3 length equals 13 residues. The CDR3 coding sequence is TGTGCCAGCAACTTAGCGGTCGGGGAGACCCAGTACTTC. It specifies CASNLAVGETQYF.

The genes are TRBV12-3 or TRBV12-4 and TRBJ2-7, with D uncertain. V lost 3 bases and J lost 3, with 6 bases in between. The CDR3 is 12 amino acids. The CDR3 region is CASSFRFYEQYF. CDR3 sequence (DNA): TGTGCCAGCAGTTTCCGTTTCTACGAGCAGTACTTC.

This clonotype was detected many times. The chain recombines TRBV5-6 with TRBJ2-7, with 9 bases matching TRBD1. This CDR3 is 13 amino acids long. J lost 4 bases, V lost 4 bases, and 3 bases had no gene match. Germline V gene lookup returns CDR1 SGHDT and CDR2 YYEEEE. CDR3 nucleotides: TGTGCCAGCAGCAGGGACAGGGAGTACGAGCAGTACTTC. Translating gives CASSRDREYEQYF.